The T cell receptor beta chain described here comes from a study of CXCR3-negative and CXCR3-positive naive CD8 T cells (dated by TCRdb to between 2019 and 2020). Background on the whole study: In total, around 150 million TRB reads were obtained, or roughly 1.5 +/- 0.3 million reads per library. Diversity and physicochemical repertoire analyses covered roughly ten donors pooled from two independent experiments. The TRBV-TRBJ cluster analysis covered naive subsets from about 5 donors and memory cells from 3 donors.

The run used a NextSeq 550. The Human TCR Profiling Kit (MiLaboratory) was used to make UMI-labeled 5' RACE TRB cDNA libraries. cDNA synthesis used the entire amount of extracted RNA, and PCR amplification then used the entire amount of cDNA produced. Libraries were prepared in parallel with an identical number of PCR cycles. For the original study's pipeline: With a minimum of two reads required per UMI, MIGEC and MiXCR pulled out about 50,000 +/- 10,000 unique UMI-labeled TRB cDNA molecules from each library. Each library averaged about 37,000 +/- 9,700 functional in-frame TRB CDR3 nucleotide clonotypes without stop codons. After downsampling to 5000 UMI-labeled TRB molecules per sample, diversity metrics, including normalized Shannon-Wiener and Chao1, were computed in VDJtools. VDJtools computed clonotype-size-weighted physicochemical properties of the central five CDR3 residues: interaction energy, strength, volume and Kidera factor 4. TCRdb reprocessed the reads and lists each CDR3 protein sequence as a single entry, with no DNA. TCRdb's processing, not the study's, gives the V and J calls here. This sample's table has entries for fewer than 55,000 distinct CDR3 sequences. The leading ten clones occupy about 1.6% of the sample.

Paper-wide results and their limitations: Similar TRBV-TRBJ usage was shown by naive CXCR3-negative and CXCR3-positive cells from the same donor, whereas distinct patterns were shown by memory cells. Freshly isolated PBMCs were used for most assays because CXCR3 expression went down partially after cryopreservation. TRB CDR3s from CXCR3-positive naive cells showed higher hydrophobicity (lower Kidera factor 4), lower energy, and higher strength and volume indices than CXCR3-negative naive cells. Surface CD5, linked to self-reactivity in mice, was comparable between naive subsets; TCR interaction strength was therefore also inferred from TRB CDR3 physicochemical properties. Both naive subsets had comparably high repertoire diversity, while memory CD8+ T cells had much lower repertoire diversity.

For every CD8+ T cell subset, fewer than 350,000 cells were flow-sorted straight into RLT lysis buffer, and each subset was sorted in triplicate. Naive CD8+ T cells were defined stringently as CD45RO-CCR7+CD27+CD95- to exclude memory contaminants. Peripheral blood mononuclear cells were isolated from buffy coats using standard density gradient centrifugation. Naive CXCR3-negative and CXCR3-positive CD8+ T cells were flow-sorted using a FACSAria III. An RNeasy Mini Kit was used to extract total RNA from the sorted cells. Of note for this clonotype: Its antigen is unknown.

CDR1 SGHRS and CDR2 YFSETQ are derived from the germline V gene. The CDR3 holds 12 amino acids from the cysteine to the phenylalanine. The entry carries no DNA sequence. The chain employs TRBV5-1 and TRBJ2-3. The receptor was derived from a human donor in good health. Some clones in this sample may be carry-over from other donors' samples. The sample taken for sequencing was naive CXCR3- CD8+ T cells from blood. In the paper's terms, the cell subset or site label means: CD45RO-CCR7+CD27+CD95- naive CD8+ T cells lacking CXCR3 (TNR3-). The encoded CDR3 is CASSWTTDTQYF.